These 20 T cell receptor beta chains were all obtained from the same sample, sequenced in a study of beta chain features in type 1 diabetes. Study findings and constraints: Moderately but significantly shorter TCRB CDR3s were found in Type 1 diabetes patients in all four CD4+ subsets.

Their antigen targets remain unknown. The isolated RNA, all of it, was reverse transcribed, so expressed TCRB transcripts were what got sequenced. Here immunoSEQ multiplex PCR was the method, and the copy in TCRdb shows in-frame clones only, minus some. The table has around 130,000 clones, roughly 10% seen once. Sequenced input: central memory CD4+ T cells from blood. The source is a man younger than 40 with type 1 diabetes.

A few counts support this clone. Distinct nucleotide sequences in the sample also encode this CDR3. The gene calls are TRBV30 and TRBJ2-7; weak D call: TRBD1 (5 bases). V lost 3 bases to trimming and J lost 0 bases, with 12 bases between them. CDR1 GTSNPN and CDR2 SVGIG come from the germline V gene (reference sequence). The CDR3 has 14 amino acids. DNA for the CDR3: TGTGCCTGGAGCGCAGGGCTGCTCTCCTACGAGCAGTACTTC. Translated: CAWSAGLLSYEQYF.

V and J are TRBV2 and TRBJ2-3; 8 bases map to TRBD1. V shed 7 bases and J 1 base; nucleotides not matched to a gene: 4. CDR1 and CDR2 (germline): SNHLY, FYNNEI. The CDR3 totals 14 residues. The CDR3 nucleotides are TGTGCCAGCACTCAGGGGGCCCGCACAGATACGCAGTATTTT. Encoded protein: CASTQGARTDTQYF.

This clone was detected a few times. The CDR3 here is CASSYEGRYNSPLHF. CDR3 sequence (DNA): TGTGCCAGCTCTTACGAGGGCAGATATAATTCACCCCTCCACTTT. The chain has TRBV18 and TRBJ1-6, with D uncertain. V lost 6 bases and J lost 4, with 13 bases in between. The CDR3 covers 15 residues. Germline CDR1 KGHSH, CDR2 LQKENI.

The chain is built from TRBV4-3 and TRBJ2-6; D remains ambiguous. CDR3 length equals 16 residues. V gave up 1 base and J gave up 4 bases, with 11 bases separating them. Germline CDR1 reads LGHNA; CDR2 reads YSLEER. CDR3 coding DNA: TGCGCCAGCAGCCAAGGGGCACTTCGGGGGGCCAACGTCCTGACTTTC. Protein product: CASSQGALRGANVLTF.

The rearrangement joins TRBV15 to TRBJ2-5; the match to TRBD2 covers 9 bases. V shed 5 bases, J shed 6 bases, and the junction held 13 bases outside the gene matches. Germline assignment: CDR1 LNHNV and CDR2 YYDKDF (reference sequence). The CDR3 runs to 16 residues. The CDR3 coding sequence is TGTGCCACCAGCTGGGGTGCGGGGGGGCTAACTCAGACCCAGTACTTC. This sequence encodes CATSWGAGGLTQTQYF.

This clone has just a few counts. V is TRBV18 and J is TRBJ1-3, with D possibly being TRBD1 (6 bases). CDR1 is KGHSH, CDR2 LQKENI, per germline. CDR3 length: 15 amino acids. Deletions cut 1 base from V and 4 bases from J, with 11 bases between. CDR3 nucleotides: TGTGCCAGCTCACCACAGGGGGTCGGCGGAAACACCATATATTTT. Protein: CASSPQGVGGNTIYF.

The chain joins TRBV7-8 to TRBJ2-4, with TRBD2 matching over 7 bases. This CDR3 has 13 amino acids. Germline V gene sequence: CDR1 SGHVS, CDR2 FQNEAQ. V lost 5 bases to trimming and J lost 7 bases; unmatched junction nucleotides: 5. CDR3 sequence reads: CASSLMGGNIQYF. CDR3 DNA sequence: TGTGCCAGCAGCCTGATGGGGGGGAACATTCAGTACTTC. The full variable domain, completed using reference TRBV7-8 and TRBJ2-4, is GAGVSQSPRYKVAKRGQDVALRCDPISGHVSLFWYQQALGQGPEFLTYFQNEAQLDKSGLPSDRFFAERPEGSVSTLKIQRTQQEDSAVYLCASSLMGGNIQYFGAGTRLSVL.

This clone was counted only a few times. The rearrangement joins TRBV10-1 to TRBJ2-2; D possibly corresponds to TRBD1 (5 bases). Trimming left V 3 bases short and J 6 bases short, with 8 bases between. The length of the CDR3 is 13 residues. The germline V gene has CDR1 WNHNN and CDR2 SYGVQD (reference sequence). The CDR3 region is CASSEGVPGELFF. CDR3 DNA sequence: TGCGCCAGCAGTGAAGGGGTACCCGGGGAGCTGTTTTTT.

This clone was counted a few times. J is TRBJ2-5 and V is TRBV5-1; D perhaps matches TRBD2 (6 bases). V was cut by 2 bases and J by 0 bases, with 8 bases left in between. The CDR3 is made up of 14 amino acids. The germline CDR1 and CDR2 sequences are SGHRS and YFSETQ. The CDR3 DNA follows: TGCGCCAGCAGCTTTGGAGGGTACCAAGAGACCCAGTACTTC. This translates into CASSFGGYQETQYF.

This clone has only a few counts. CDR3 sequence: CASSLAEGWGNEQFF. The CDR3 nucleotides read TGTGCCAGCAGCTTAGCGGAGGGTTGGGGGAATGAGCAGTTCTTC. V usage is TRBV7-8 and J usage is TRBJ2-1; D is perhaps TRBD2 (6 bases). There are 15 residues in the CDR3. Germline CDR1 reads SGHVS; CDR2 reads FQNEAQ. V was trimmed by 0 bases and J by 7 bases, leaving 13 bases between them.

V gene TRBV6-1 combines with J gene TRBJ1-3; TRBD1 is a possible D gene (6 bases). The CDR3 is 15 amino acids. Germline CDR1 MNHNS, CDR2 SASEGT. Trimming took 3 bases from V and 1 from J, leaving 10 bases between them. This CDR3 reads CASSDIGTSGNTIYF. As DNA, the CDR3 is TGTGCCAGCAGTGACATCGGGACATCTGGAAACACCATATATTTT.

This clone has just a few counts. The chain is built from TRBV7-2 and TRBJ2-3; a weak D match, TRBD2 (5 bases). The CDR3 extends over 14 amino acids. V lost 1 base and J 5 bases, leaving 10 bases between the germline ends. Germline V gene lookup returns CDR1 SGHTA and CDR2 FQGNSA. The CDR3 spells CASSLEAGRDTQYF. The CDR3 DNA reads as TGTGCCAGCAGCTTAGAGGCGGGCAGAGATACGCAGTATTTT.

This clone was counted between two and nine times. V gene TRBV5-1 combines with J gene TRBJ2-7; 7 bases align to TRBD2. The V gene end was trimmed by 3 bases and the J gene end by 6 bases; junction bases not matched to a gene: 9. CDR3 size: 14 residues. Germline CDR1 reads SGHRS; CDR2 reads YFSETQ. In DNA, the CDR3 is TGCGCCAGCAGCTCCCCTATTTCGGGGGGCGAGCAGTACTTC. This gives the protein CASSSPISGGEQYF.

CDR3 sequence: CASSIVPKRGTEAFF. The DNA of the CDR3 is TGTGCCAGTAGTATAGTTCCCAAAAGAGGCACTGAAGCTTTCTTT. The rearrangement uses TRBV19 and TRBJ1-1; D is ambiguous. This CDR3 region has 15 residues. Trimming shortened V by 1 base and J by 4 bases, and 13 bases separated the two germline ends. Germline V gene data show CDR1 as LNHDA and CDR2 as SQIVND (reference sequence).

This clone was counted only a few times. V and J are TRBV6-1 and TRBJ1-6; tentative D call: TRBD1 (6 bases). Trimming cost V 7 bases and J 13 bases, with 17 bases left between them. CDR1 is MNHNS, CDR2 SASEGT, per germline. The CDR3 runs 13 residues. For the CDR3, the DNA is TGTGCCAGCACTACCTCAGGGGCCCGGCCCCTCCACTTT. Its protein product is CASTTSGARPLHF.

This clone was recorded a few times. The CDR3 DNA reads as TGTGCCAGCAGCCCCCGGACTAGCGGCAACACCGGGGAGCTGTTTTTT. Its translation: CASSPRTSGNTGELFF. This chain uses TRBV9 with TRBJ2-2; 10 bases align to TRBD2. Germline loops: CDR1 SGDLS, CDR2 YYNGEE. Unmatched junction bases numbered 5, after V lost 4 bases and J lost 2 bases. The CDR3 totals 16 residues.

This sequence joins TRBV19 and TRBJ2-2, with D unresolved. This CDR3 region has 11 residues. Per the germline V gene, CDR1 is LNHDA and CDR2 is SQIVND (reference sequence). With 3 bases removed from V and 8 bases from J, the gap between germline ends came to 4 bases. The CDR3 loop is CASSIRGELFF. CDR3 in DNA: TGTGCCAGTAGTATTCGGGGGGAGCTGTTTTTT.

This clone was counted many times. This chain uses TRBV7-2 with TRBJ1-6; D perhaps matches TRBD1 (6 bases). The CDR3 runs 15 residues. Trimming pared 5 bases from V and 8 bases from J, leaving 16 bases between. Per germline, CDR1 SGHTA and CDR2 FQGNSA. DNA for the CDR3: TGTGCCAGCAGCCCCGGGGGGGGGCGGGATTCACCCCTCCACTTT. Encoded protein: CASSPGGGRDSPLHF.

A few counts support this clone. The identical CDR3 is also encoded by other nucleotide sequences in the sample. This CDR3 is CASSRDSSGANVLTF. The CDR3 nucleotides are TGTGCCAGCAGTCGGGACAGCTCTGGGGCCAACGTCCTGACTTTC. J is TRBJ2-6 and V is TRBV28, with 7 bases fitting TRBD1. The ends lost 5 bases at V and 0 bases at J; junction bases unmatched: 1. Germline V gene lookup returns CDR1 MDHEN and CDR2 SYDVKM. CDR3 size: 15 residues.

This clone has just a few counts. The chain carries TRBV6-5 and TRBJ2-7; 10 nucleotides line up with TRBD1. Germline V gene sequence: CDR1 MNHEY, CDR2 SVGAGI. The V segment lost 0 bases and the J segment 2 bases; nucleotides outside the gene matches: 1. This CDR3 contains 15 residues. CDR3 DNA: TGTGCCAGCAGTTACTCGACAGGGGGCCCCTACGAGCAGTACTTC. Translating gives CASSYSTGGPYEQYF.